This paragraph covers one TCR beta chain sequence. Other DNA sequences within the sample encode an identical CDR3. The germline V gene encodes CDR1 SQVTM and CDR2 ANQGSEA. The V end was cut by 7 bases, the J end by 8 bases, with 14 bases between. This CDR3 comprises 12 residues. This entry belongs to a study of shared clonotypes between healthy human individuals. Every subset had its genomic DNA shared out evenly among several immunoSEQ plates. Under the authors' procedure: With immunoSEQ giving junction-only sequences and no quality scores, filtering differed. Repertoires were generated with immunoSEQ multiplex PCR, while TCRdb's copy carries only in-frame clones and drops some. V, J and clone size are those of that table, while D and trimming were read from the DNA. The data hold some 700,000 clones, with 90% observed a single time.

This clonotype was sampled from a man aged 18-30 years in good health. Some clones in this sample may be carry-over from other donors' samples. Sequenced: memory CD8+ T cells from PBMCs. Specified subset: CD45RO+ cells pooled with CCR7-negative TemRA cells. The gene calls are TRBV29-1 and TRBJ1-4; tentative D call: TRBD1 (5 bases). The CDR3 loop reads CSAEGEGEKLFF. In DNA, the CDR3 is TGCAGCGCGGAAGGGGAGGGCGAAAAACTGTTTTTT.